These T cell receptor beta chains were read from a single sample in a study of Ad26.COV2.S vaccination and SARS-CoV-2 variants. Sequencing used immunoSEQ multiplex PCR; TCRdb keeps in-frame clones, though not all of them. In the table there are 350,000 to 500,000 clones, 88% of which are singletons. The specimen was peripheral blood, collected in a trial of Ad26.COV2.S vaccine versus placebo. These receptors came from a person between 18 and 60 years old who received the Ad26.COV2.S COVID-19 vaccine or a placebo. Each CDR3 is given with its conserved first and last residue. D genes are given only for firm matches. A clone size is listed for some rows: how often the clone was seen (once, few, many), or a class if it is expanded.

d_gene: .; j_gene: TRBJ2-7; v_gene: TRBV6-1; abundance: .; CDR3aa: CASSYRAHEQYF; CDR3nt: TGTGCCAGCAGTTATCGGGCCCACGAGCAGTACTTC
d_gene: .; j_gene: TRBJ1-2; v_gene: TRBV19; abundance: .; CDR3aa: CASSMYQIPSYGYTF; CDR3nt: TGTGCCAGTAGTATGTATCAAATCCCATCCTATGGCTACACCTTC
d_gene: .; j_gene: TRBJ2-6; v_gene: TRBV3-1/TRBV3-2; abundance: .; CDR3aa: CASGRESGQPYHSGANVLTF; CDR3nt: TGTGCCAGCGGACGAGAGTCCGGACAACCTTACCACTCTGGGGCCAACGTCCTGACTTTC
d_gene: TRBD2; j_gene: TRBJ2-1; v_gene: TRBV2; abundance: .; CDR3aa: CASSDQGTSPHEQFF; CDR3nt: TGTGCCAGCAGTGATCAAGGGACTAGCCCCCATGAGCAGTTCTTC
d_gene: .; j_gene: TRBJ1-2; v_gene: TRBV4-3; abundance: .; CDR3aa: CASSQDLIAGPFNYGYTF; CDR3nt: TGCGCCAGCAGCCAAGATCTTATAGCAGGCCCGTTTAACTATGGCTACACCTTC
d_gene: .; j_gene: TRBJ1-1; v_gene: TRBV7-8; abundance: .; CDR3aa: CASSRKERGTEAFF; CDR3nt: TGTGCCAGCAGCCGAAAAGAGAGGGGCACTGAAGCTTTCTTT
d_gene: TRBD1; j_gene: TRBJ1-2; v_gene: TRBV6-5; abundance: .; CDR3aa: CASRGGQQGYGYTF; CDR3nt: TGTGCCAGCAGGGGGGGACAGCAAGGCTATGGCTACACCTTC
d_gene: .; j_gene: TRBJ2-2; v_gene: TRBV18; abundance: .; CDR3aa: CASSSRDTGELFF; CDR3nt: TGTGCCAGCTCATCCAGGGACACCGGGGAGCTGTTTTTT
d_gene: .; j_gene: TRBJ2-6; v_gene: TRBV7-2; abundance: .; CDR3aa: CASSLGGAGGANVLTF; CDR3nt: TGTGCCAGCAGCTTAGGTGGCGCCGGTGGGGCCAACGTCCTGACTTTC
d_gene: .; j_gene: TRBJ1-1; v_gene: TRBV6-1; abundance: .; CDR3aa: CASSDEGNRDTEAFF; CDR3nt: TGTGCCAGCAGTGACGAAGGCAACAGGGACACTGAAGCTTTCTTT
d_gene: .; j_gene: TRBJ1-1; v_gene: TRBV7-8; abundance: .; CDR3aa: CASSHETLNTEAFF; CDR3nt: TGTGCCAGCAGCCACGAGACACTGAACACTGAAGCTTTCTTT
d_gene: TRBD1; j_gene: TRBJ2-7; v_gene: TRBV25-1; abundance: few; CDR3aa: CASREDRGGTYEQYF; CDR3nt: TGTGCCAGCAGAGAGGACAGGGGGGGGACCTACGAGCAGTACTTC
d_gene: TRBD2; j_gene: TRBJ2-1; v_gene: TRBV9; abundance: .; CDR3aa: CASSVDLSGVHSYNEQFF; CDR3nt: TGTGCCAGCAGCGTAGATCTTAGCGGGGTACACTCCTACAATGAGCAGTTCTTC
d_gene: TRBD1; j_gene: TRBJ2-5; v_gene: TRBV4-3; abundance: .; CDR3aa: CASSQAIGQGALTGETQYF; CDR3nt: TGCGCCAGCAGCCAAGCTATAGGACAGGGGGCCTTGACGGGAGAGACCCAGTACTTC
d_gene: .; j_gene: TRBJ1-5; v_gene: TRBV27; abundance: .; CDR3aa: CASSRQESNQPQHF; CDR3nt: TGTGCCAGCAGCAGACAGGAGAGCAATCAGCCCCAGCATTTT
d_gene: .; j_gene: TRBJ2-7; v_gene: TRBV29-1; abundance: few; CDR3aa: CSVETQRYEQYF; CDR3nt: TGCAGCGTTGAAACCCAGCGCTACGAGCAGTACTTC
d_gene: .; j_gene: TRBJ2-3; v_gene: TRBV28; abundance: once; CDR3aa: CASSFRGLERDTQYF; CDR3nt: TGTGCCAGCAGTTTCCGCGGACTCGAACGAGATACGCAGTATTTT
d_gene: TRBD2; j_gene: TRBJ2-5; v_gene: TRBV11-2; abundance: .; CDR3aa: CASSLERGGRETQYF; CDR3nt: TGTGCCAGCAGCTTAGAGCGGGGGGGCCGGGAGACCCAGTACTTC